This entry describes one T cell receptor (beta chain). Its antigen is unidentified. Co-extraction yielded RNA and DNA from 20-30 mg of unsorted bulk tissue. Cases comprised patients with primary liver carcinoma who received surgical resection. Tumor samples each held over 80% viable tumor cells. The researchers produced TCR beta cDNA from around 0.5 ug total RNA with a constant-region primer. Employing slightly modified ARM-PCR, three nested multiplex PCR rounds were run, and these gave rise to the TCR beta libraries. PCR rounds one and two used TRBV1-TRBV30 forward primers with a C-beta reverse primer for 10 cycles each. TCRdb itself ran the multiplex PCR reads through MiXCR, one entry per CDR3 protein. The profile covers 100,000 or so distinct CDR3 sequences, with roughly 85% appearing a single time and about 20% taken by the ten largest. The data originate from a study of tumor-infiltrating lymphocytes in primary liver carcinoma. Turning to the study itself: These patients were men and women whose ages were 30 to 69 years. Study conclusions and caveats: There were only about 8-24% of top clones found in all five tumor regions.

The CDR3 is 16 residues long. The V gene lost 5 bases and the J gene lost 2 bases, with 17 bases spanning the gap. Material: liver tumor tissue from sampling region 3. As to subset: tumor region T3, left-lateral pole. This chain connects TRBV12-3 or TRBV12-4 to TRBJ2-3; D is ambiguous. This receptor was taken from a man in his forties with primary liver carcinoma and hepatitis B virus infection. CDR3 coding DNA: TGTGCCAGCAGTGCCTCGGAAGGCGTGCACACAGATACGCAGTATTTT. Its translation: CASSASEGVHTDTQYF.